This TCR beta chain was captured by sequencing in a study of cytomegalovirus exposure and HLA in healthy donors. 60 Vbeta and 13 Jbeta primers were used in PCR. The assay was immunoSEQ multiplex PCR, and TCRdb's table has in-frame clones only and misses some. Among 150,000 to 200,000 clones listed, roughly 85% were seen once. This CDR3 region has 14 residues. Germline V CDR1 and CDR2: SGHTA, FQGNSA. Only one count was recorded for this clone. Sequence at one end of the junction differs from germline and may be a read error. This TCR was recovered from a woman in her forties or fifties in good health and CMV-seronegative. The chain uses TRBV7-2 and TRBJ2-5, with D possibly TRBD1 on 5 matching bases. Sequencing was performed on PBMCs. Here the CDR3 reads CASSLDGGGPQGDF. Written as DNA, the CDR3 is TGTGCCAGCAGCTTAGATGGTGGCGGACCCCAAGGGGACTTC.